This T cell receptor beta chain was recovered during a study of control samples from healthy donors and cancer patients. This clone has just one count. V lost 1 base, J lost 6 bases, and 10 bases lay in between. Germline lookup yields CDR1 SGHTA and CDR2 FQGNSA. The CDR3 contains 13 residues. Sequencing used immunoSEQ multiplex PCR; TCRdb keeps in-frame clones, though not all of them. The sample lists 150,000 or so clones, 80% to 95% occurring once. This sequence joins TRBV7-2 and TRBJ2-7, with D perhaps TRBD1 (5 bases). The TCR comes from a man in his late teens or twenties in good health. The sequenced sample was blood. DNA for the CDR3: TGTGCCAGCAGCTTAGTCACAGGCAGCGAGCAGTACTTC. Its protein is CASSLVTGSEQYF.